Presented here are 16 T cell receptor beta chains from one specimen sequenced in a study of T cells in Graves' hyperthyroidism and ophthalmopathy. The CDR3 regions of TCR beta were amplified from RNA transcripts. The HTBI set primed first-round TCR CDR3 RT-PCR. A single record per CDR3 protein comes from TCRdb applying MiXCR to the multiplex PCR reads. This sample has about 400,000 distinct CDR3 sequences, with 14% found just once. Material for sequencing was blood. The receptors were sampled from a woman aged 25 to 39 with Graves' ophthalmopathy.

The CDR3 DNA reads as TGTGCCAGCAGCCCCGGGACAGTTTTGAACACTGAAGCTTTCTTT. Translating gives CASSPGTVLNTEAFF. The chain is built from TRBV5-4 and TRBJ1-1; 7 bases are shared with TRBD1. This CDR3 spans 15 amino acids. Trimming took 4 bases from V and 0 from J; bases not matched to a gene: 6. The germline V gene encodes CDR1 SGHNT and CDR2 YYREEE (reference sequence).

This clonotype was observed many times. The chain employs TRBV30 and TRBJ1-1; the D is unclear. CDR1 is GTSNPN, CDR2 SVGIG, per germline (reference sequence). The CDR3 is 13 amino acids. Trimming pared 0 bases from V and 1 base from J, leaving 6 bases between. CDR3 sequence: CAWSVDKNTEAFF. DNA for the CDR3: TGTGCCTGGAGTGTAGACAAGAACACTGAAGCTTTCTTT.

CDR3 protein: CASSASPGLAANFDEQFF. CDR3 in DNA: TGTGCCAGCAGTGCCTCCCCGGGACTAGCGGCAAATTTCGATGAGCAGTTCTTC. This chain joins TRBV2 and TRBJ2-1; 11 bases fit TRBD2. This CDR3 region has 18 residues. Germline CDR1 is SNHLY and CDR2 is FYNNEI. The V and J ends lost 4 bases and 8 bases, in that order; junction bases with no gene match: 16.

This clonotype appeared many times. The genes are TRBV11-2 and TRBJ2-1; D possibly corresponds to TRBD1 (6 bases). The length of the CDR3 is 13 residues. Trimming pared 5 bases from V and 15 bases from J, leaving 20 bases between. In germline, CDR1 is SGHAT, CDR2 FQNNGV. The CDR3 reads CASSQDRRPQWFF. The CDR3 bases are TGTGCCAGCAGCCAGGACAGACGACCCCAATGGTTCTTC.

The chain combines TRBV28 with TRBJ1-4; D is possibly TRBD1 (6 bases). The CDR3 has 15 residues. Between the trimmed V and J ends, which lost 6 bases and 8 bases, there was a span of 19 bases. CDR1 MDHEN and CDR2 SYDVKM come from the germline V gene. The DNA for the CDR3 is TGTGCCAGCAGCATCCAACAGGGCGGCTGGGAAAAACTGTTTTTT. Translation: CASSIQQGGWEKLFF.

This clonotype was picked up many times. A read error may account for a junction end that differs from germline. CDR3 DNA: TGTGCTAGCAGCCCCAAAGGGCGTGGATGGGGTTATCAAGAGACCCAGTACTTC. The encoded protein is CASSPKGRGWGYQETQYF. The rearrangement joins TRBV7-7 to TRBJ2-5; D is uncertain. CDR1 SSHAT and CDR2 FNYEAQ come from the germline V gene (reference sequence). CDR3 size: 18 residues.

For this clonotype: This may arise from a read error, as a much more abundant clone is one base away. The V gene is TRBV6-5, the J gene TRBJ1-6; D call uncertain. This CDR3 comprises 15 residues. Germline CDR1 and CDR2: MNHEY and SVGAGI. CDR3 in DNA: TGTGCCGGCAGTTACTCGACGGCGGTTTATTCACCCCTCCACTTT. Translated, it gives CAGSYSTAVYSPLHF.

This clonotype was detected many times. This rearrangement joins TRBV25-1 to TRBJ1-4, with D perhaps matching TRBD1 (6 bases). The CDR3 sequence is 15 residues long. The germline gives CDR1 MGHDK, CDR2 SYGVNS. V lost 1 base and J 7 bases, leaving 13 bases between the germline ends. CDR3 in DNA: TGTGCCAGCAGTGAATCGGGGGCGAGGGGTGAAAAACTGTTTTTT. Residues: CASSESGARGEKLFF. Filled out from reference TRBV25-1 and TRBJ1-4, the complete variable domain reads EADIYQTPRYLVIGTGKKITLECSQTMGHDKMYWYQQDPGMELHLIHYSYGVNSTEKGDLSSESTVSRIRTEHFPLTLESARPSHTSQYLCASSESGARGEKLFFGSGTQLSVL.

This clonotype was detected many times. This rearrangement joins TRBV7-9 to TRBJ2-7; no reliable D call. Trimming pared 2 bases from V and 3 bases from J, leaving 5 bases between. Looked up from germline, CDR1 is SEHNR and CDR2 is FQNEAQ (reference sequence). The CDR3 totals 12 residues. CDR3 coding DNA: TGTGCCAGCAGCTTACAGGACTACGAGCAGTACTTC. Translation: CASSLQDYEQYF.

This clonotype was seen more than once but under ten times. The chain couples TRBV5-4 to TRBJ1-2; 9 bases line up with TRBD1. The junction had 8 bases not matched to a gene; V was cut back by 1 base and J by 7 bases. The CDR3 consists of 15 residues. The germline V gene has CDR1 SGHNT and CDR2 YYREEE (reference sequence). CDR3 DNA: TGTGCCAGCAGCTTGCCGTGGACAGGGGAAGTTGGCTACACCTTC. Its protein is CASSLPWTGEVGYTF.

The chain couples TRBV7-9 to TRBJ1-4; TRBD1 agrees at 9 bases. This CDR3 spans 15 amino acids. Germline values: CDR1 SEHNR, CDR2 FQNEAQ (reference sequence). V was clipped by 4 bases and J by 8 bases; unmatched bases: 8. DNA for the CDR3: TGTGCCAGCAGCTCGGTACAGGGGGCCGGGGAAAAACTGTTTTTT. Translated, it gives CASSSVQGAGEKLFF. The variable domain in full, with the rest retrieved from reference TRBV7-9 and TRBJ1-4, is DTGVSQNPRHKITKRGQNVTFRCDPISEHNRLYWYRQTLGQGPEFLTYFQNEAQLEKSRLLSDRFSAERPKGSFSTLEIQRTEQGDSAMYLCASSSVQGAGEKLFFGSGTQLSVL.

This clonotype was picked up a small number of times. Sequence at one end of the junction differs from germline and may be a read error. The chain joins TRBV12-3 or TRBV12-4 to TRBJ2-1; D possibly uses TRBD1 or TRBD2 (5 bases each). The length of the CDR3 is 16 residues. DNA for the CDR3: TGTGCCAGCAGTTTCGGGACCCGGGTCTCCCACAATGAGCAGTTCTTC. Protein sequence: CASSFGTRVSHNEQFF.

This clonotype occurred a few times. The CDR3, as DNA: TGTGCCAGCAGTTTGGGACAGCTGTTTTTT. This translates into CASSLGQLFF. This chain connects TRBV12-3 or TRBV12-4 to TRBJ2-2; either TRBD1 or TRBD2 may fit D (5 bases each). The V gene lost 3 bases and the J gene lost 12 bases, with 5 bases spanning the gap. This CDR3 is built from 10 residues.

This clonotype was seen ten or more times. The chain is built from TRBV5-1 and TRBJ1-1, with TRBD1 matching over 10 bases. This CDR3 has 14 amino acids. The V gene's germline CDR1 is SGHRS and CDR2 YFSETQ. V trimming: 4 bases; J trimming: 5 bases; junction bases outside the gene matches: 5. CDR3 in DNA: TGCGCCAGCAGCAGCGGACAGGGGGGGACTGAAGCTTTCTTT. Translation gives CASSSGQGGTEAFF.

J is TRBJ2-1 and V is TRBV11-2; 13 bases are shared with TRBD2. Germline V gene sequence: CDR1 SGHAT, CDR2 FQNNGV. Trimming at V came to 5 bases and at J to 4 bases, leaving 14 bases not matched to a gene. The CDR3 loop spans 19 amino acids. This CDR3 is CASSLGLAGSTSAYNEQFF. The CDR3 region has the DNA TGTGCCAGCAGCCTGGGACTAGCGGGGTCTACTTCGGCTTACAATGAGCAGTTCTTC.

This clonotype was observed at least ten times. CDR3 sequence: CASSFLSGTDSNQPQHF. CDR3 bases: TGTGCCAGCAGTTTCCTCTCCGGGACGGATAGCAATCAGCCCCAGCATTTT. V gene TRBV12-3 or TRBV12-4 combines with J gene TRBJ1-5; perhaps TRBD1 as D (5 bases). The V end was cut by 3 bases, the J end by 0 bases, with 15 bases between. This CDR3 has 17 amino acids.